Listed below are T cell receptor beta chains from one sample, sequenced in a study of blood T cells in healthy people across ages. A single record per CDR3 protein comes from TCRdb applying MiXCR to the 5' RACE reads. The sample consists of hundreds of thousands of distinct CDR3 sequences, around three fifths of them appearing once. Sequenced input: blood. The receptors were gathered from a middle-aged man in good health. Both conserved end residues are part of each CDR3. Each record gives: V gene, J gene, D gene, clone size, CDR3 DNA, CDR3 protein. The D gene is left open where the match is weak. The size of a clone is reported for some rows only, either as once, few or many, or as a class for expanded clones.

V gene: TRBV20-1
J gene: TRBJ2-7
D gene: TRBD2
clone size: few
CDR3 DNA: TGCAGTGCAAAGCCAACGGGACTAGCGTGGCACGAGCAGTACTTC
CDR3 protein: CSAKPTGLAWHEQYF

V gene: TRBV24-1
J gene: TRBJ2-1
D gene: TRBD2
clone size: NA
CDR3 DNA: TGTGCCACCAGTGACCGGACTAGCGGGGGACGTGATGAGCAGTTCTTC
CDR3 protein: CATSDRTSGGRDEQFF

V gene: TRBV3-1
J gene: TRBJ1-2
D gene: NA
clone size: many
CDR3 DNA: TGTGCCAGCAGCCCCGAACGACAGAACTATGGCTACACCTTC
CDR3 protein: CASSPERQNYGYTF

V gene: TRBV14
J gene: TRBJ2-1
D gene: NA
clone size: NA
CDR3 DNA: TGTGCCAGCAGCCCCCGGACCGTAGACAATGAGCAGTTCTTC
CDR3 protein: CASSPRTVDNEQFF

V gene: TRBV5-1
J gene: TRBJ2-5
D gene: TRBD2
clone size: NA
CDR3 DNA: TGCGCCAGCAGCTTGAGCGGGGGGTATGGTGAGCAGTACTTC
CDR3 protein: CASSLSGGYGEQYF

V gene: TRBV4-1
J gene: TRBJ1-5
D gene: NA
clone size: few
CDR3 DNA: TGCGCCAGCAGCCAAGGCAGGGGACAAAGCAATCAGCCCCAGCATTTT
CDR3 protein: CASSQGRGQSNQPQHF

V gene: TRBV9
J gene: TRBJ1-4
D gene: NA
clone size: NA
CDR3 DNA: TGTGCCAGCAGCGTAGGCGAAAGAGAAAAACTGTTTTTT
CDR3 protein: CASSVGEREKLFF

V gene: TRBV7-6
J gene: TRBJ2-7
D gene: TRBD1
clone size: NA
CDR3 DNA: TGTGCCAGCAGCCCGGGTACAGGGGGTGGATACGAGCAGTACTTC
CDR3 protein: CASSPGTGGGYEQYF

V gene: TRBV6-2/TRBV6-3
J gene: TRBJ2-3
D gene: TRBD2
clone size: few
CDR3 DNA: TGTGCCAGCAGTTGGCTAGCGGGAGGAGCGACAGATACGCAGTATTTT
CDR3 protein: CASSWLAGGATDTQYF

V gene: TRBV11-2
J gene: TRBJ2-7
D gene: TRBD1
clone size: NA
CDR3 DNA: TGTACCAGCAGCCCTCGACAGGGGGCCTCCGAGCAGTACTTC
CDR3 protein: CTSSPRQGASEQYF

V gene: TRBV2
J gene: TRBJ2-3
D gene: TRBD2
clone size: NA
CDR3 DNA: TGTGCCAGCCTTCGAGAAGCGGGAGTGGTGGATGCGCAGTATTTT
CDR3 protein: CASLREAGVVDAQYF

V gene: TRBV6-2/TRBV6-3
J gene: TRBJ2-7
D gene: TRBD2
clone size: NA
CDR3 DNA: TGTGCCAGCCCCAAAGGCGGGAGGGATAACCCCTACAATGAGCAGTACTTC
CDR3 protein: CASPKGGRDNPYNEQYF

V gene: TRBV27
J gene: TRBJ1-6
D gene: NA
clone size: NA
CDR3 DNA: TGTGCCAGCAGTCCAGGGCTCTCACCCCTCCACTTT
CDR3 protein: CASSPGLSPLHF

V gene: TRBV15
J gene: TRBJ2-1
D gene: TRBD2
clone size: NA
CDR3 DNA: TGTGCCACCAGCAGTGAGATCATTAAGAGCGGGAACTCCTACAATGAGCAGTTCTTC
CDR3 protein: CATSSEIIKSGNSYNEQFF

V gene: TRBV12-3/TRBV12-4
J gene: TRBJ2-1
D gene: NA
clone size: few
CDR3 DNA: TGTGCCAGCAGTTTAGGTCTAGCAGGGTCCTACAATGAGCAGTTCTTC
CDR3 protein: CASSLGLAGSYNEQFF

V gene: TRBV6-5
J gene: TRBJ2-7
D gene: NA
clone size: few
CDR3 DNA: TGTGCCAGCAGTTACTCATATTCAGGGTGGGGCGAGCAGTACTTC
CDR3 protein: CASSYSYSGWGEQYF

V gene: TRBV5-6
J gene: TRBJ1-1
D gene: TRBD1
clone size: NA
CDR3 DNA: TGTGCCAGCAGCCGAGGACAGGATATAACTGAAGCTTTCTTT
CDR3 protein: CASSRGQDITEAFF

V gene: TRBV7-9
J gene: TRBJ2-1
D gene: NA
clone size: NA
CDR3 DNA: TGTGCCAGCAGCCAGCGAGGAGCGGCCCATAATGAGCAGTTCTTC
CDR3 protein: CASSQRGAAHNEQFF

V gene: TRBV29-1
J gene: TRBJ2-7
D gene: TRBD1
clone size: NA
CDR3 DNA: TGCAGCGTTGAAGAAGGGGGACAGGGTGGCGAGCAGTACTTC
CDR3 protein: CSVEEGGQGGEQYF

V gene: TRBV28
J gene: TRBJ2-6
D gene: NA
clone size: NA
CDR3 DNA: TGTGCCAGCAGTCTCCAGATCTCTGGGGCCAACGTCCTGACTTTC
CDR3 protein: CASSLQISGANVLTF

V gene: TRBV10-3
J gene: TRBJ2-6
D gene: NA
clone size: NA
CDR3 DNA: TGTGCCATCAGTGAGTCGAAGTTCAGCGATACGGGGGCCAACGTCCCGACTTTC
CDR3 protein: CAISESKFSDTGANVPTF

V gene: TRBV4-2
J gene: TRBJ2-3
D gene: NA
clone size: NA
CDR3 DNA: TGTGCCAGCAGCCAAACGGGACGGTATTTCGCAGATACGCAGTATTTT
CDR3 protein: CASSQTGRYFADTQYF

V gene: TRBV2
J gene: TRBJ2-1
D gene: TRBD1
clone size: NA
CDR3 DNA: TGTGCCAGGAAGACAGGGCTGGACAATGAGCAGTTCTTC
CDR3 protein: CARKTGLDNEQFF

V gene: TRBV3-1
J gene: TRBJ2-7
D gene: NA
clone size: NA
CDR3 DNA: TGTGCCAGCAGCCCTACCGTAGGGTCCGAGCAGTACTTC
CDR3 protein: CASSPTVGSEQYF

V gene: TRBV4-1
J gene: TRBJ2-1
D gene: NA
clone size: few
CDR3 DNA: TGCGCCAGCAGCCAAGTCTTTCCCGGGACTCACAATGAGCAGTTCTTC
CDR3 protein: CASSQVFPGTHNEQFF

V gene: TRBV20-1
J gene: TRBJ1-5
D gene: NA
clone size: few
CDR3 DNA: TGCAGTGCGCTAGGTATCGGGGATAGCAATCAGCCCCAGCATTTT
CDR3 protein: CSALGIGDSNQPQHF

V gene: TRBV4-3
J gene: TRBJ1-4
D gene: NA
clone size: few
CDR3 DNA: TGCGCCAGCAGCCAAGAAGGTCACAGGATCAATGAAAAACTGTTTTTT
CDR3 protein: CASSQEGHRINEKLFF

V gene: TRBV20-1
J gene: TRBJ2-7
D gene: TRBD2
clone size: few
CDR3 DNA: TGCAGTGCTAGAGGTCGCGCGGGAGTCGACGAGCAGTACTTC
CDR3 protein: CSARGRAGVDEQYF

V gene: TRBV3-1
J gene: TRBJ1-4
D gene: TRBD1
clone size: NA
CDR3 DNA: TGTGCCAGCAGACGAAGACAGGGGAGGGATGAAAAACTGTTTTTT
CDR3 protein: CASRRRQGRDEKLFF

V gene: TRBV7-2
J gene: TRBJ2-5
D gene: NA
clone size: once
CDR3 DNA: TGTGCCAGCAGCTTAAGGAAAGTTCCTGAGACCCAGTACTTC
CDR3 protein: CASSLRKVPETQYF

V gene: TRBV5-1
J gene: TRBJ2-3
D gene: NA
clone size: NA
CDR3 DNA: TGCGCCAGCAGCTTGGCCTATAGGGGTAGCACAGATACGCAGTATTTT
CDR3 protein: CASSLAYRGSTDTQYF

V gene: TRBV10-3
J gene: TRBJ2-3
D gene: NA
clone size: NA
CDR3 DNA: TGTGCCATCAGTGAGTTCACGGCAACAGATACGCAGTATTTT
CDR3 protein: CAISEFTATDTQYF

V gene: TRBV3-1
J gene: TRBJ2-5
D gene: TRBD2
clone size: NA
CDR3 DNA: TGTGCCAGCAGCCAGAGGGCGGGGGTGGAGACCCAGTACTTC
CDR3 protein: CASSQRAGVETQYF

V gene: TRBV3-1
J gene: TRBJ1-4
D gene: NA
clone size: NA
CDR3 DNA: TGTGCCAGCAGCCACCTGCATGGGGACCCTTCTGAAAAACTGTTTTTT
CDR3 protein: CASSHLHGDPSEKLFF

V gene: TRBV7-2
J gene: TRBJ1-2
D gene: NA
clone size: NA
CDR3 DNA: TGTGCCAGCAGCTTCCAGACCGTGGGGAATGGCTACACCTTC
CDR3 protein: CASSFQTVGNGYTF

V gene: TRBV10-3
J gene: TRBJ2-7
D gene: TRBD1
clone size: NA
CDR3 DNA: TGTGCCATCAGGGGACAGGGGTTCTCCTACAATGAGCAGTACTTC
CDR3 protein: CAIRGQGFSYNEQYF

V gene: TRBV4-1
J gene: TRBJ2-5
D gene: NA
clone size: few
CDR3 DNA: TGCGCCAGCAGCCCGGCCGACCTGGAGACCCAGTACTTC
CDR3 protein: CASSPADLETQYF

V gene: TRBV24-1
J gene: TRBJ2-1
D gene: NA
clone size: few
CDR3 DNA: TGTGCCACCAGTGTAAACGAATATCGGTTCTTC
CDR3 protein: CATSVNEYRFF

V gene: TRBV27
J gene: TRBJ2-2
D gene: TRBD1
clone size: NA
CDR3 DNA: TGTGCCAGCAGTTCGTCTCGACAGGGGAGTCGGGACGGGGAGCTGTTTTTT
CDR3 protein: CASSSSRQGSRDGELFF

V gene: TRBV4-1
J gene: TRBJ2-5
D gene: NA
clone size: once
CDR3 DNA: TGCGCCAGCAGCCCCGGGGGAGTTGGCGAGACCCAGTACTTC
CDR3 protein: CASSPGGVGETQYF

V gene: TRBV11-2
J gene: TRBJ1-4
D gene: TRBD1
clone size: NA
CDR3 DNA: TGTGCCAGCAGAAGCAGGGACAGATCACGCTCATTTAATGAAAAACTGTTTTTT
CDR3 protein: CASRSRDRSRSFNEKLFF

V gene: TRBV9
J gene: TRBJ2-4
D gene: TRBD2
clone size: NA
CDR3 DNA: TGTGCCAGCAGCCCAAGGACTAGCGGGAGTCACGGGCAGTACTTC
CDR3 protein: CASSPRTSGSHGQYF